The clone carrying this T cell receptor (beta chain) has at least ten counts. Its specificity is unknown. The data stem from a study of T cells in Graves' hyperthyroidism and ophthalmopathy. Points from the study as a whole: Most thyroid clonotypes expanded above 0.001 appeared in blood too.

Graves' hyperthyroidism showing no ophthalmopathy progression within 18 months was considered stable. Lactation, pregnancy, other autoimmune disease or uncontrolled infection excluded patients. RNA transcripts served as the template for amplifying TCR beta CDR3 regions. In the first-round RT-PCR of the TCR CDR3, the HTBI primer set was used. TCRdb reanalysed the multiplex PCR reads using MiXCR and keeps one entry per CDR3 protein. The sample has fewer than 750,000 distinct CDR3 sequences, about half seen once. Specimen: peripheral blood or thyroid tissue (not recorded which). This TCR was recovered from a woman younger than 35 with Graves' hyperthyroidism.

DNA for the CDR3: TGTGCCAGCAGCCCCAAGGGACAGCGACAGACCGGGGAGCTGTTTTTT. This codes for CASSPKGQRQTGELFF. The chain joins TRBV7-9 to TRBJ2-2; 7 nucleotides align to TRBD1. Germline loops: CDR1 SEHNR, CDR2 FQNEAQ (reference sequence). The CDR3 totals 16 residues. V lost 5 bases to trimming and J lost 5 bases; unmatched junction nucleotides: 11.